Here is one T cell receptor beta chain with its context. No antigen is known for it. These data belong to a study of PD-1 blockade in mismatch repair-deficient tumors. Study background: Patients had over 10 mismatch repair-deficient cancer types, all previously treated and progressing.

V lost 3 bases, J lost 3 bases, and 12 bases lay in between. Per the germline V gene, CDR1 is GTSNPN and CDR2 is SVGIG (reference sequence). This CDR3 contains 13 residues. Measured with immunoSEQ multiplex PCR; TCRdb has only the in-frame clones, and not every one. The sample consists of 50,000 or so clones, over 70% of them appearing once. General study results and limits: Tumor-resident clones, often undetectable pretreatment in blood, expanded then contracted after pembrolizumab.

Mismatch repair deficiency was confirmed in all patients, by PCR or immunohistochemistry. The source of this sequence is an adult with mismatch repair-deficient cancer. The sample was peripheral blood, taken roughly 20 weeks after starting pembrolizumab. The rearrangement uses TRBV30 and TRBJ2-7; D not resolved. The CDR3 loop is CAWSPGPIYEQYF. CDR3 DNA sequence: TGTGCCTGGAGCCCGGGCCCCATCTACGAGCAGTACTTC. The full variable domain, rest sourced from reference TRBV30 and TRBJ2-7, is SQTIHQWPATLVQPVGSPLSLECTVEGTSNPNLYWYRQAAGRGLQLLFYSVGIGQISSEVPQNLSASRPQDRQFILSSKKLLLSDSGFYLCAWSPGPIYEQYFGPGTRLTVT.